The T cell receptor beta chain under discussion was sequenced for a study of post-analysis software for immune sequencing data. Looked up from germline, CDR1 is SGHAT and CDR2 is FQNNGV. V was clipped by 5 bases and J by 5 bases; unmatched bases: 6. This CDR3 spans 14 amino acids. Comments on this clonotype: Its matching antigen is unknown.

The library was made from cDNA and included unique molecular identifiers. Input populations of about 0.85 to 11 million T cells gave rise to around 480,000 cDNA molecules. TCRdb used MiXCR to reprocess the PCR reads, holding one entry per CDR3 protein. Seen here are hundreds of thousands of distinct CDR3 sequences, about 60% observed once, and the top ten hold 11%. Overall study results and limits: TRBV5-6, TRBV5-1 and TRBV20-1 were among 4 or 5 TRBV segments more frequent in patients than controls.

The sequenced sample consisted of blood. The receptor was isolated from a girl aged 2-15 years with multiple sclerosis. The chain couples TRBV11-2 to TRBJ2-3; 8 bases line up with TRBD2. The CDR3, as DNA: TGTGCCAGCAGCCAGGGACTAGAAAGAGATACGCAGTATTTT. Encoded protein: CASSQGLERDTQYF. The complete variable domain, with remaining parts taken from reference TRBV11-2 and TRBJ2-3, reads EAGVAQSPRYKIIEKRQSVAFWCNPISGHATLYWYQQILGQGPKLLIQFQNNGVVDDSQLPKDRFSAERLKGVDSTLKIQPAKLEDSAVYLCASSQGLERDTQYFGPGTRLTVL.